This T cell receptor (beta chain) was captured in a study of cytomegalovirus exposure and HLA in healthy donors. TCRdb's table, derived via immunoSEQ multiplex PCR, lists solely in-frame clones and lacks some. Among about 250,000 clones, roughly nine tenths were seen once, and the ten largest hold around 12%. The donors were members of the validation cohort, which comprised 90 to 150 subjects and was separate from the first cohort of about 700 subjects. The germline CDR1 and CDR2 sequences are SGHTA and FQGTGA. The CDR3 has 12 amino acids. V trimming: 6 bases; J trimming: 13 bases; junction bases outside the gene matches: 11.

This clonotype was obtained from a man between 18 and 29 years old in good health and CMV-seropositive. The V and J genes are TRBV7-3 and TRBJ1-2, with 7 positions matching TRBD1. Sequenced: PBMCs. DNA of the CDR3: TGTGCCAGCAGACCTAGACAGGGCCTGCTCACCTTC. Protein: CASRPRQGLLTF.